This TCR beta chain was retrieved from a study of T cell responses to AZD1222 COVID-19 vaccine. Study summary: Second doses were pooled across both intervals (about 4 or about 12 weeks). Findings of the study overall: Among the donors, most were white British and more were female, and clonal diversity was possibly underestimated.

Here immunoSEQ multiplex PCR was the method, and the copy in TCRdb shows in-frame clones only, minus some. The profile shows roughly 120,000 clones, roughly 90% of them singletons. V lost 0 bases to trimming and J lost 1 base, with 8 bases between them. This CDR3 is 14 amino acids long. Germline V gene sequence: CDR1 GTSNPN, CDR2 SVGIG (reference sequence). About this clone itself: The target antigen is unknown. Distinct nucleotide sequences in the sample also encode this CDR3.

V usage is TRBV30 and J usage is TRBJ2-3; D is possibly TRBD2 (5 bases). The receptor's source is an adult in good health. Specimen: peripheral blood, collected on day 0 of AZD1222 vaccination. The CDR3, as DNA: TGTGCCTGGAGTGTAGCCGGGGGCACAGATACGCAGTATTTT. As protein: CAWSVAGGTDTQYF. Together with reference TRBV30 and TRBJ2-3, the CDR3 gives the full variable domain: SQTIHQWPATLVQPVGSPLSLECTVEGTSNPNLYWYRQAAGRGLQLLFYSVGIGQISSEVPQNLSASRPQDRQFILSSKKLLLSDSGFYLCAWSVAGGTDTQYFGPGTRLTVL.